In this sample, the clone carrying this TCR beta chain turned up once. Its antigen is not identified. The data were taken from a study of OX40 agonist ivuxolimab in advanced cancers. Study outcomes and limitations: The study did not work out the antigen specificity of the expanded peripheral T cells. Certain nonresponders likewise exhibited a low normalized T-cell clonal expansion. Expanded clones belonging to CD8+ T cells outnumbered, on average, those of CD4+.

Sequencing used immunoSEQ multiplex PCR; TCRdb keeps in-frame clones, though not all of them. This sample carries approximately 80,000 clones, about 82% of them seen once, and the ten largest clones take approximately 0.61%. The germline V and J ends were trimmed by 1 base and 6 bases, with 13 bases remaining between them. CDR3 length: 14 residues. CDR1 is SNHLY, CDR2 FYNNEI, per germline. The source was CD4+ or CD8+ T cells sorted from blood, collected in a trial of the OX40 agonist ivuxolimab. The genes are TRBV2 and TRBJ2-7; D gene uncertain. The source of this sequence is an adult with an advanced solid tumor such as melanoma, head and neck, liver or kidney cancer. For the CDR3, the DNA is TGTGCCAGCAGTGAAGGGGCGCTGGGTTCCGAGCAGTACTTC. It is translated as CASSEGALGSEQYF.